These 28 T cell receptor beta chains were all obtained from the same sample, sequenced in a study of blood T cell repertoires in COVID-19. This table comes from immunoSEQ multiplex PCR, and its TCRdb copy is limited to in-frame clones, with some not included. This table has approximately 300,000 clones, more than 75% appearing once. The sequenced sample consisted of PBMCs or T cells enriched from blood (not recorded which). These receptors were taken from a man between 60 and 70 years old who had recovered from COVID-19.

The gene calls are TRBV5-1 and TRBJ1-1, with TRBD1 matching 11 bases. Germline lookup yields CDR1 SGHRS and CDR2 YFSETQ. Trimming at V came to 5 bases and at J to 10 bases, leaving 7 bases not matched to a gene. This CDR3 spans 13 amino acids. The CDR3 DNA follows: TGCGCCAGCAGTTCGGGACAGGGGGGCCGAGCTTTCTTT. This gives the protein CASSSGQGGRAFF.

The gene calls are TRBV3-1 (or the pseudogene TRBV3-2) and TRBJ1-1, with D hard to call. V was pared by 1 base and J by 5 bases, with 11 bases between. The CDR3 loop spans 14 amino acids. CDR1 and CDR2 (germline): LGHDT, YNNKEL (reference sequence). CDR3 amino acids: CASSQGDTRTEAFF. The CDR3, as DNA: TGTGCCAGCAGCCAAGGAGACACAAGAACTGAAGCTTTCTTT.

The rearrangement joins TRBV4-2 to TRBJ2-7; maybe TRBD1 (6 bases). CDR1 and CDR2 (germline): LGHNA, YNFKEQ. There are 14 residues in the CDR3. The V and J ends lost 0 bases and 4 bases respectively, with 10 bases between them. CDR3 nucleotides: TGTGCCAGCAGCCAAGATCGACAGGCTTACGAGCAGTACTTC. Protein: CASSQDRQAYEQYF.

The J gene is TRBJ1-1, the V gene TRBV27, with D unresolved. The V end lost 3 bases, the J end lost 1 base, and 9 bases lay between the germline ends. This CDR3 has 14 amino acids. Germline V lookup: CDR1 MNHEY, CDR2 SMNVEV (reference sequence). The CDR3 region has the DNA TGTGCCAGCAGTTTCGAGTCGGGGAACACTGAAGCTTTCTTT. Translating it yields CASSFESGNTEAFF.

The CDR3 nucleotides read TGTGCCAGCAGCTTCTTACAGATAAACACTGAAGCTTTCTTT. It specifies CASSFLQINTEAFF. This rearrangement joins TRBV5-5 to TRBJ1-1; D uncertain. The CDR3 has 14 residues. The V end was cut by 2 bases, the J end by 2 bases, with 10 bases between. The germline CDR1 and CDR2 sequences are SGHKS and YYEKEE (reference sequence). Full variable domain (outside the CDR3, taken from reference TRBV5-5 and TRBJ1-1): DAGVTQSPTHLIKTRGQQVTLRCSPISGHKSVSWYQQVLGQGPQFIFQYYEKEERGRGNFPDRFSARQFPNYSSELNVNALLLGDSALYLCASSFLQINTEAFFGQGTRLTVV.

This chain connects TRBV5-1 to TRBJ1-4; 7 bases are shared with TRBD1. CDR3 size: 14 residues. The ends lost 4 bases at V and 2 bases at J; junction bases unmatched: 2. The germline gives CDR1 SGHRS, CDR2 YFSETQ. Here the CDR3 DNA reads TGCGCCAGCAGCCAGGGACAGACTAATGAAAAACTGTTTTTT. It translates to CASSQGQTNEKLFF.

This chain links TRBV19 with TRBJ2-1; D is unclear. This CDR3 is 15 amino acids long. V lost 9 bases, J lost 0 bases, and 15 bases lay in between. The germline V gene encodes CDR1 LNHDA and CDR2 SQIVND (reference sequence). CDR3 sequence: CASSSSPSSYNEQFF. CDR3 sequence (DNA): TGTGCCAGCTCGTCTTCACCGAGCTCCTACAATGAGCAGTTCTTC.

V gene TRBV3-1 (or the pseudogene TRBV3-2) combines with J gene TRBJ2-1; 7 bases map to TRBD2. The CDR3 runs 19 residues. Unmatched junction bases numbered 17, after V lost 6 bases and J lost 0 bases. Germline assignment: CDR1 LGHDT and CDR2 YNNKEL (reference sequence). CDR3 DNA sequence: TGTGCCAGCAGGAACAGACTTACGGGAGGATCTCTCTCCTACAATGAGCAGTTCTTC. This translates into CASRNRLTGGSLSYNEQFF.

The chain carries TRBV7-9 and TRBJ2-3, with a weak D call TRBD2 (6 bases). The V end was cut by 4 bases, the J end by 1 base, with 18 bases between. The germline CDR1 and CDR2 sequences are SEHNR and FQNEAQ (reference sequence). The CDR3 length is 17 residues. This chain's CDR3 is CASSSDTRDSGTDTQYF. The CDR3 DNA is TGTGCCAGCAGCTCAGACACGCGGGACTCCGGCACAGATACGCAGTATTTT.

The rearrangement uses TRBV15 and TRBJ2-3, with TRBD2 identical over 9 bases. The length of the CDR3 is 15 residues. V shed 3 bases, J shed 4 bases, and the junction held 5 bases outside the gene matches. Per germline, CDR1 LNHNV and CDR2 YYDKDF (reference sequence). This CDR3 is CATSRAGGPSDTQYF. The CDR3 region has the DNA TGTGCCACCAGCAGGGCGGGGGGGCCATCAGATACGCAGTATTTT.

The J gene is TRBJ1-4, the V gene TRBV27; TRBD1 agrees at 8 bases. This CDR3 has 14 amino acids. From germline, CDR1 is MNHEY and CDR2 SMNVEV (reference sequence). V shed 3 bases and J 8 bases; nucleotides not matched to a gene: 5. The CDR3 reads CASSLQGAREKLFF. The CDR3 DNA reads as TGTGCCAGCAGTTTGCAGGGGGCGCGAGAAAAACTGTTTTTT.

This chain links TRBV6-2 or TRBV6-3 with TRBJ1-5, with a possible D match to TRBD1 (6 bases). The CDR3 contains 14 residues. Trimming took 5 bases from V and 4 from J, leaving 12 bases between them. CDR1 and CDR2 (germline): MNHEY, SVGEGT. Written as DNA, the CDR3 is TGTGCCAGCAGTGACCACAGGGTAAATCAGCCCCAGCATTTT. Encoded protein: CASSDHRVNQPQHF.

This chain links TRBV27 with TRBJ2-7; D is possibly TRBD1 (6 bases). The CDR3 extends over 14 amino acids. The germline V gene encodes CDR1 MNHEY and CDR2 SMNVEV (reference sequence). V was shortened by 3 bases and J by 2 bases, with 11 bases between the two germline ends. The CDR3 sequence is CASSFQGSPYEQYF. The CDR3 DNA reads as TGTGCCAGCAGTTTCCAGGGGTCCCCCTACGAGCAGTACTTC.

The chain carries TRBV12-3 or TRBV12-4 and TRBJ2-5, with D maybe TRBD2 (6 bases). Between the trimmed V and J ends, which lost 8 bases and 7 bases, there was a span of 11 bases. CDR3 size: 11 residues. The CDR3 nucleotides read TGTGCCAGCCTCGGGGGTTGGACCCAGTACTTC. Its protein product is CASLGGWTQYF.

The rearrangement uses TRBV19 and TRBJ1-5; TRBD1 agrees at 7 bases. The CDR3 loop spans 13 amino acids. V trimming: 6 bases; J trimming: 5 bases; junction bases outside the gene matches: 4. CDR1 is LNHDA and CDR2 is SQIVND in the germline V gene (reference sequence). CDR3 sequence: CASSRDRDQPQHF. CDR3 coding DNA: TGTGCCAGTAGCCGGGACAGAGATCAGCCCCAGCATTTT.

The V call is TRBV6-5, the J call TRBJ2-2; 11 bases are shared with TRBD1. The germline V gene encodes CDR1 MNHEY and CDR2 SVGAGI. After removal of 6 bases from V and 5 bases from J, the junction contained 5 bases not matched to a gene. This CDR3 contains 15 residues. Here the CDR3 DNA reads TGTGCCAGCAGACCTGGACAGGGGGCGACCGGGGAGCTGTTTTTT. Protein: CASRPGQGATGELFF.

The genes are TRBV12-3 or TRBV12-4 and TRBJ2-1; the D is unclear. CDR3 size: 13 residues. The ends were cut back, 6 bases at V and 0 bases at J, with 6 bases in the middle. The CDR3 DNA sequence: TGTGCCAGCAGCTCTAGCTCCTACAATGAGCAGTTCTTC. This encodes CASSSSSYNEQFF.

The gene calls are TRBV4-2 and TRBJ2-3, with D hard to call. This CDR3 is 15 amino acids long. Germline V gene lookup returns CDR1 LGHNA and CDR2 YNFKEQ. The ends were cut back, 1 base at V and 0 bases at J, with 8 bases in the middle. DNA of the CDR3: TGTGCCAGCAGCCAAGTTAGCAGAAGCACAGATACGCAGTATTTT. Its protein is CASSQVSRSTDTQYF.

The chain is built from TRBV19 and TRBJ1-1, with D perhaps TRBD1 (6 bases). The germline gives CDR1 LNHDA, CDR2 SQIVND (reference sequence). The CDR3 runs 14 residues. V was trimmed by 5 bases and J by 6 bases, leaving 16 bases between them. The CDR3 DNA reads TGTGCCAGTAGTCCGGGGACACTGACTTCTGAAGCTTTCTTT. Translation gives CASSPGTLTSEAFF.

The gene calls are TRBV6-5 and TRBJ2-2, with D possibly TRBD2 on 6 matching bases. The CDR3 is 14 amino acids. CDR1 and CDR2 (germline): MNHEY, SVGAGI. Trimming took 8 bases from V and 6 from J, leaving 16 bases between them. CDR3 nucleotide sequence: TGTGCCAGCTTGGCGGGATGGACTCCCGGGGAGCTGTTTTTT. Amino acids: CASLAGWTPGELFF.

The chain couples TRBV15 to TRBJ1-3, with D possibly matching TRBD1 (5 bases). V dropped 4 bases and J dropped 2 bases, with 12 bases sitting between them. Per germline, CDR1 LNHNV and CDR2 YYDKDF (reference sequence). This CDR3 comprises 15 residues. As DNA, the CDR3 is TGTGCCACCAGCACCGGGGGGGACGCTGGAAACACCATATATTTT. Residues: CATSTGGDAGNTIYF.

This clone appeared once. The V and J genes are TRBV5-5 and TRBJ1-5; D not certain. Looked up from germline, CDR1 is SGHKS and CDR2 is YYEKEE (reference sequence). The CDR3 extends over 16 amino acids. The V end lost 4 bases, the J end lost 2 bases, and 16 bases lay between the germline ends. Here the CDR3 DNA reads TGTGCCAGCAGCAGAAACAGCAGACGAGGCAATCAGCCCCAGCATTTT. Translated: CASSRNSRRGNQPQHF. The whole variable domain, remainder taken from reference TRBV5-5 and TRBJ1-5, is DAGVTQSPTHLIKTRGQQVTLRCSPISGHKSVSWYQQVLGQGPQFIFQYYEKEERGRGNFPDRFSARQFPNYSSELNVNALLLGDSALYLCASSRNSRRGNQPQHFGDGTRLSIL.

This clone has just a few counts. The CDR3 sequence is CASRGGSGSGELFF. The CDR3 DNA is TGTGCCAGCCGGGGGGGGAGTGGCTCCGGGGAGCTGTTTTTT. The chain joins TRBV7-2 to TRBJ2-2, with 8 bases fitting TRBD2. This CDR3 has 14 residues. V gave up 8 bases and J gave up 6 bases; unmatched junction bases: 8. Germline assignment: CDR1 SGHTA and CDR2 FQGNSA.

This CDR3 is CASSVGVSGRSEQYF. Here the CDR3 DNA reads TGTGCCAGCAGCGTAGGGGTTAGCGGGAGATCCGAGCAGTACTTC. This chain uses TRBV9 with TRBJ2-7; 9 bases match TRBD2. Trimming took 0 bases from V and 6 from J; bases not matched to a gene: 7. This CDR3 is built from 15 residues. Germline V gene sequence: CDR1 SGDLS, CDR2 YYNGEE.

The genes are TRBV5-1 and TRBJ2-3; 10 bases match TRBD2. CDR3 size: 18 residues. Germline V gene data show CDR1 as SGHRS and CDR2 as YFSETQ. Trimming at V came to 4 bases and at J to 2 bases, leaving 13 bases not matched to a gene. The CDR3 sequence: CASSPSTKRGGPTDTQYF. DNA of the CDR3: TGCGCCAGCAGCCCTTCAACGAAGCGGGGGGGACCCACAGATACGCAGTATTTT.

The V gene is TRBV12-3 or TRBV12-4, the J gene TRBJ2-7, with no clear D. The CDR3 runs to 12 residues. Trimming removed 2 bases from V and 9 bases from J, with 11 bases in between. The CDR3: CASSLRGFGQYF. The CDR3 DNA sequence: TGTGCCAGCAGTTTACGAGGTTTTGGGCAGTACTTC.

The gene calls are TRBV10-3 and TRBJ2-7, with D perhaps matching TRBD1 (6 bases). This CDR3 contains 18 residues. Germline V gene lookup returns CDR1 ENHRY and CDR2 SYGVKD. Trimming took off 8 bases at V and 3 bases at J, with 29 bases between the two ends. The CDR3 nucleotides read TGTGCCATCCGCCCAGGAAGGACTCAGGGGACGGGTAACTACGAGCAGTACTTC. It encodes CAIRPGRTQGTGNYEQYF.

The chain couples TRBV3-1 (or the pseudogene TRBV3-2) to TRBJ2-7, with TRBD2 identical over 10 bases. This CDR3 comprises 14 residues. Germline-derived CDR1 and CDR2 are LGHDT and YNNKEL (reference sequence). V lost 2 bases, J lost 6 bases, and 4 bases stayed unmatched. The CDR3 sequence is CASSQRTSGGEQYF. The CDR3, as DNA: TGTGCCAGCAGCCAAAGGACTAGCGGTGGCGAGCAGTACTTC.